These T cell receptor beta chains were read from a single sample in a study of cytomegalovirus exposure and HLA in healthy donors. This table comes from immunoSEQ multiplex PCR, and its TCRdb copy is limited to in-frame clones, with some not included. Here the sample spans fewer than 250,000 clones, around 88% being singletons. Sample: PBMCs. The receptors derive from a woman aged 18-29 years in good health and CMV-seronegative. The CDR3 runs from the conserved cysteine through the conserved F or W. The order of the fields is J gene, D gene, clone size, V gene, CDR3 protein, CDR3 DNA. A D gene is named only where the DNA matches it firmly. Clone size is given for some rows only: seen once, a few or many times, or a class if the clone is expanded.

J: TRBJ1-6
D: NA
size: NA
V: TRBV9
CDR3: CASSAEPGGNSPLHF
DNA: TGTGCCAGCAGCGCCGAACCCGGAGGCAATTCACCCCTCCACTTT

J: TRBJ2-2
D: NA
size: NA
V: TRBV19
CDR3: CASSIYREDGELFF
DNA: TGTGCCAGTAGTATTTACAGGGAAGACGGGGAGCTGTTTTTT

J: TRBJ2-3
D: NA
size: NA
V: TRBV5-6
CDR3: CASSLRGTAKTSTDTQYF
DNA: TGTGCCAGCAGCTTGAGGGGGACGGCGAAAACTAGCACAGATACGCAGTATTTT

J: TRBJ1-2
D: NA
size: few
V: TRBV9
CDR3: CASSVSRNYGYTF
DNA: TGTGCCAGCAGCGTATCTCGGAACTATGGCTACACCTTC

J: TRBJ1-6
D: NA
size: NA
V: TRBV5-1
CDR3: CASSANPPGQSYNSPLHF
DNA: TGCGCCAGCAGCGCGAATCCTCCCGGACAGTCCTATAATTCACCCCTCCACTTT

J: TRBJ2-1
D: NA
size: NA
V: TRBV6-1
CDR3: CASSAEQFF
DNA: TGTGCCAGCAGCGCGGAGCAGTTCTTC

J: TRBJ2-7
D: NA
size: NA
V: TRBV5-4
CDR3: CASSLLRFPYEQYF
DNA: TGTGCCAGCAGCCTACTAAGATTTCCCTACGAGCAGTACTTC

J: TRBJ1-5
D: NA
size: few
V: TRBV5-5
CDR3: CASSVEYSNQPQHF
DNA: TGTGCCAGCAGCGTAGAATATAGCAATCAGCCCCAGCATTTT

J: TRBJ2-2
D: TRBD2
size: NA
V: TRBV30
CDR3: CAWTGLAGPGELFF
DNA: TGTGCCTGGACCGGACTAGCGGGGCCAGGGGAGCTGTTTTTT

J: TRBJ2-5
D: TRBD2
size: NA
V: TRBV27
CDR3: CASISSWTSGRETQYF
DNA: TGTGCCAGCATCTCCTCCTGGACTAGCGGGAGAGAGACCCAGTACTTC

J: TRBJ2-1
D: TRBD2
size: NA
V: TRBV7-9
CDR3: CASSLATSGGAFQFF
DNA: TGTGCCAGCAGCTTAGCGACTAGCGGGGGGGCCTTTCAGTTCTTC

J: TRBJ2-7
D: NA
size: NA
V: TRBV7-6
CDR3: CASSFRASSYEQYF
DNA: TGTGCCAGCAGCTTCAGAGCGTCCTCCTACGAGCAGTACTTC

J: TRBJ2-4
D: NA
size: NA
V: TRBV7-9
CDR3: CASNPPGVGENIQYF
DNA: TGTGCCAGCAACCCCCCCGGGGTCGGAGAAAACATTCAGTACTTC

J: TRBJ1-1
D: NA
size: few
V: TRBV7-9
CDR3: CASSLQENTEAFF
DNA: TGTGCCAGCAGCTTACAGGAGAACACTGAAGCTTTCTTT

J: TRBJ1-1
D: NA
size: NA
V: TRBV30
CDR3: CAWFTRFSDTEAFF
DNA: TGTGCCTGGTTCACGCGGTTCTCAGACACTGAAGCTTTCTTT

J: TRBJ1-2
D: TRBD1
size: NA
V: TRBV18
CDR3: CASSPNGDRGLGYTF
DNA: TGTGCCAGCTCACCAAACGGCGACAGGGGGCTCGGCTACACCTTC

J: TRBJ2-3
D: NA
size: NA
V: TRBV5-4
CDR3: CASSFTKWDTQYF
DNA: TGTGCCAGCAGCTTTACTAAATGGGATACGCAGTATTTT